Sequencing of this TCR beta chain was carried out in a study of STAT5B mutations in CD4+ large granular lymphocyte leukemia. Study-level results: 8/27 top patient clones versus 2/35 control clones were TRBV06-family. Patient CD4-sorted repertoires stayed more clonal than healthy ones after leukemic-clone removal. No patients shared main leukemic clonotypes, though about 25% appeared at low frequency elsewhere.

How the authors handled the data: Lowest detectable productive clonotype frequency was 2.59 x 10-5. TCRdb's table, derived via immunoSEQ multiplex PCR, lists solely in-frame clones and lacks some. V and J calls and clone size are as listed in that table; D and trimming were resolved from the DNA. This sample carries 30,000 or so clones, 65% to 85% of them seen once, and the ten largest clones take around 2.3%. In this sample, this clone turned up a few times. The antigen is undetermined. This CDR3 has 15 amino acids. Germline-derived CDR1 and CDR2 are WNHNN and SYGVQD (reference sequence). V shed 5 bases, J shed 4 bases, and the junction held 10 bases outside the gene matches.

The receptor was derived from a human donor in good health. Sequenced sample: CD4+ T cells from blood buffy coats. This rearrangement joins TRBV10-1 to TRBJ2-7; the match to TRBD2 covers 8 bases. The CDR3 sequence is CASSKSGTSRYEQYF. Here the CDR3 DNA reads TGCGCCAGCAGTAAATCCGGGACTAGTCGATACGAGCAGTACTTC.